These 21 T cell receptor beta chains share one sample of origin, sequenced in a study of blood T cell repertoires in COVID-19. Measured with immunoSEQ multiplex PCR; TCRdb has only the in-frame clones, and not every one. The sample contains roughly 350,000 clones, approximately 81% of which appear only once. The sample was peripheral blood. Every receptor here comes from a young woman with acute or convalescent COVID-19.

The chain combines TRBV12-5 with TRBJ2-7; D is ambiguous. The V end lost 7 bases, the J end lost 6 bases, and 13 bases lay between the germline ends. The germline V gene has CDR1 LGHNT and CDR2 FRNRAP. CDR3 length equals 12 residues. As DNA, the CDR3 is TGTGCTAGTGCTCCCTCCGCGTCCGAGCAGTACTTC. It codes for CASAPSASEQYF.

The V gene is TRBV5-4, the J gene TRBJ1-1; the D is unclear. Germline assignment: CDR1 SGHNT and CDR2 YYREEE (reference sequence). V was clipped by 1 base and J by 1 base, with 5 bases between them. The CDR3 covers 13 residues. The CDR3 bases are TGTGCCAGCAGCTTGTTAAAGAACACTGAAGCTTTCTTT. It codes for CASSLLKNTEAFF. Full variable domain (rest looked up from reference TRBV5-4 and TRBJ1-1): ETGVTQSPTHLIKTRGQQVTLRCSSQSGHNTVSWYQQALGQGPQFIFQYYREEENGRGNFPPRFSGLQFPNYSSELNVNALELDDSALYLCASSLLKNTEAFFGQGTRLTVV.

The CDR3 spells CASSLWAASGRDGNEQFF. The DNA for the CDR3 is TGTGCCAGTAGTCTGTGGGCGGCTAGCGGGAGAGACGGGAATGAGCAGTTCTTC. The chain combines TRBV19 with TRBJ2-1; 10 nucleotides line up with TRBD2. This CDR3 spans 18 amino acids. Germline CDR1 is LNHDA and CDR2 is SQIVND (reference sequence). The J segment lost 7 bases and the V segment lost 5 bases, leaving 17 bases of the junction unmatched.

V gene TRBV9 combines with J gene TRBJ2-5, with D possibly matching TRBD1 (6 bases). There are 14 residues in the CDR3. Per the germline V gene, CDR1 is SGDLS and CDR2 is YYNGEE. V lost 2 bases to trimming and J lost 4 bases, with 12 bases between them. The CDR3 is CASSVRGGVETQYF. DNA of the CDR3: TGTGCCAGCAGCGTCAGGGGCGGAGTAGAGACCCAGTACTTC.

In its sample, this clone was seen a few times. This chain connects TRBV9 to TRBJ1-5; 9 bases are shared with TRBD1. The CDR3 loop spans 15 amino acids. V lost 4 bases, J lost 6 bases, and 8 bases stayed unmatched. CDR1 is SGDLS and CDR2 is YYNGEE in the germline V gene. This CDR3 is CASSPGTGRGQPQHF. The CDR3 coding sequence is TGTGCCAGCAGCCCCGGGACAGGGAGGGGTCAGCCCCAGCATTTT.

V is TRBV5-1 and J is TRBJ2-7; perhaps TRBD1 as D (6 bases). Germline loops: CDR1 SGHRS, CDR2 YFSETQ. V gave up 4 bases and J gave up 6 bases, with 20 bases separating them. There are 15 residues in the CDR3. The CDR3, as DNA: TGCGCCAGCAGCGGGTCGGACAGCCCTCTGACCGAGCAGTACTTC. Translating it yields CASSGSDSPLTEQYF.

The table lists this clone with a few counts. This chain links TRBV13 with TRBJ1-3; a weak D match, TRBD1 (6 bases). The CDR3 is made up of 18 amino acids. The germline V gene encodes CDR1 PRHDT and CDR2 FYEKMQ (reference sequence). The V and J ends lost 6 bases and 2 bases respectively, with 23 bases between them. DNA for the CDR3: TGTGCCAGCAGAGGAACAGGGTCCGGATACTCCCCTGGAAACACCATATATTTT. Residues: CASRGTGSGYSPGNTIYF.

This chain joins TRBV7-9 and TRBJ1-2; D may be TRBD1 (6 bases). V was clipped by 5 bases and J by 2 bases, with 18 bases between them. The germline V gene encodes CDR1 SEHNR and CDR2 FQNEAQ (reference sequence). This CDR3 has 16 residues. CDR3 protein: CASSPPITGLNYGYTF. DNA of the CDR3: TGTGCCAGCAGCCCTCCTATTACAGGGCTCAACTATGGCTACACCTTC.

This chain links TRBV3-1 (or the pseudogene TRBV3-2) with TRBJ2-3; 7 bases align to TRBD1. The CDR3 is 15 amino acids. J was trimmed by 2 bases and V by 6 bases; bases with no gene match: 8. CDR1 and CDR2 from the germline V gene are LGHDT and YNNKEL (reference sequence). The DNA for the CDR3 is TGTGCCAGCAGGCGTACAGGGGATCCCACAGATACGCAGTATTTT. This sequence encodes CASRRTGDPTDTQYF.

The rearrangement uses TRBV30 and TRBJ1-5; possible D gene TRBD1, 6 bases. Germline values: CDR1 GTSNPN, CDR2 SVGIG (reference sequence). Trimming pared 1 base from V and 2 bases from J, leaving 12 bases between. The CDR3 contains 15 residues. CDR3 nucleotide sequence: TGTGCCTGGAGTGCCCGGGGGGCGGGCAATCAGCCCCAGCATTTT. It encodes CAWSARGAGNQPQHF.

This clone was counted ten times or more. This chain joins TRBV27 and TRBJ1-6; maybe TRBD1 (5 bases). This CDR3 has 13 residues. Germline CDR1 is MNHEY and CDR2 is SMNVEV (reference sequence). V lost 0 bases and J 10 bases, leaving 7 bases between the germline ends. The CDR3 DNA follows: TGTGCCAGCAGTTTATCCGGACACTCACCCCTCCACTTT. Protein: CASSLSGHSPLHF.

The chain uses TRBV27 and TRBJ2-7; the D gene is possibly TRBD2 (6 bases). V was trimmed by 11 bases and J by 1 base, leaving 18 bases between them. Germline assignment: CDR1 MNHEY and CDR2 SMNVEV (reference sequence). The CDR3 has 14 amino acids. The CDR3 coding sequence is TGTGCCTTAGGGAGGACCTGCCTTTCCTACGAGCAGTACTTC. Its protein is CALGRTCLSYEQYF.

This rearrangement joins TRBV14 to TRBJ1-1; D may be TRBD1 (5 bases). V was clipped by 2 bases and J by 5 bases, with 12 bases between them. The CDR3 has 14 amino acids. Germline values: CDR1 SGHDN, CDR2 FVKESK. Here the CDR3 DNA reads TGTGCCAGCAGCCAATGGCAGGGCGGTACTGAAGCTTTCTTT. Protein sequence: CASSQWQGGTEAFF.

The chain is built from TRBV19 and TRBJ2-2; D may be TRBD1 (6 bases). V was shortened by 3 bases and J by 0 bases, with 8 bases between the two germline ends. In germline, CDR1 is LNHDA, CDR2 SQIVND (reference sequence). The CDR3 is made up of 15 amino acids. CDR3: CASSIRQANTGELFF. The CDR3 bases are TGTGCCAGTAGTATCAGACAGGCGAACACCGGGGAGCTGTTTTTT. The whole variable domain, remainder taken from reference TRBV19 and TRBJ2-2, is DGGITQSPKYLFRKEGQNVTLSCEQNLNHDAMYWYRQDPGQGLRLIYYSQIVNDFQKGDIAEGYSVSREKKESFPLTVTSAQKNPTAFYLCASSIRQANTGELFFGEGSRLTVL.

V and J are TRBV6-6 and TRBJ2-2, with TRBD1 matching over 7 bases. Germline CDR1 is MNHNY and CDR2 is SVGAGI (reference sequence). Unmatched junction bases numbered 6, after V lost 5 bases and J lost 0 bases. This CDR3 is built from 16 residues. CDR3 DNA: TGTGCCAGCAGTCCCCGACAGGGAACGAACACCGGGGAGCTGTTTTTT. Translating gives CASSPRQGTNTGELFF.

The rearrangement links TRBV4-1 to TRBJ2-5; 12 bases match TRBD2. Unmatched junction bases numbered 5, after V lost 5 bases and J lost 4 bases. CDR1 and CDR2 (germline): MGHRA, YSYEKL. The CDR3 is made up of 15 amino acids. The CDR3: CASSESGLAGETQYF. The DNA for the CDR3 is TGCGCCAGCAGCGAATCGGGACTAGCGGGAGAGACCCAGTACTTC.

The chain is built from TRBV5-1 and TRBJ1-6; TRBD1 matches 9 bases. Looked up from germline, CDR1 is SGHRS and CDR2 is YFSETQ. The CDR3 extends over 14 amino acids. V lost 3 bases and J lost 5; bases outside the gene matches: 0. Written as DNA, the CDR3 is TGCGCCAGCAGCTGGACAGGGGATAATTCACCCCTCCACTTT. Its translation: CASSWTGDNSPLHF.

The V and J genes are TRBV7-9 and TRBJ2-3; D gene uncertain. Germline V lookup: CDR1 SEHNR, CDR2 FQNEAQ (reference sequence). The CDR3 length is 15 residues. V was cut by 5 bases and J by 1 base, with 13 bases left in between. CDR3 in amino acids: CASSKDLAGTDTQYF. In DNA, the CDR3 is TGTGCCAGCAGCAAAGACCTGGCCGGCACAGATACGCAGTATTTT. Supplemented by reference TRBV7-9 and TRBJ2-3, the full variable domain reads DTGVSQNPRHKITKRGQNVTFRCDPISEHNRLYWYRQTLGQGPEFLTYFQNEAQLEKSRLLSDRFSAERPKGSFSTLEIQRTEQGDSAMYLCASSKDLAGTDTQYFGPGTRLTVL.

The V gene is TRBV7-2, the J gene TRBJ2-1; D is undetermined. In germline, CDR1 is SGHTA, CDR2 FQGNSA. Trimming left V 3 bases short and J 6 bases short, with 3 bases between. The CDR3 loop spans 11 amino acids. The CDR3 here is CASSFINEQFF. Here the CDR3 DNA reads TGTGCCAGCAGCTTTATCAATGAGCAGTTCTTC.

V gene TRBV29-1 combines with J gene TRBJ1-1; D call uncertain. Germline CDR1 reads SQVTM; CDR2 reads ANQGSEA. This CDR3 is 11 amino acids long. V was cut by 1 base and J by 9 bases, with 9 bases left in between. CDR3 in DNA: TGCAGCGTTGAAGGCCAGGATCAAGCTTTCTTT. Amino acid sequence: CSVEGQDQAFF. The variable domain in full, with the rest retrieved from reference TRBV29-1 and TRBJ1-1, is SAVISQKPSRDICQRGTSLTIQCQVDSQVTMMFWYRQQPGQSLTLIATANQGSEATYESGFVIDKFPISRPNLTFSTLTVSNMSPEDSSIYLCSVEGQDQAFFGQGTRLTVV.

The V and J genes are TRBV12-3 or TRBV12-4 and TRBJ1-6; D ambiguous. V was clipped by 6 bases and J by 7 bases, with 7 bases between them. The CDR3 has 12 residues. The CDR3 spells CASSPANSPLHF. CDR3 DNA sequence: TGTGCCAGCAGCCCTGCGAATTCACCCCTCCACTTT.